The 25 T cell receptor beta chains below all came from one sample that was sequenced in a study of T cells in Graves' hyperthyroidism and ophthalmopathy. Amplification of TCR beta CDR3 regions was performed using RNA transcripts as template. In the first-round RT-PCR of the TCR CDR3, the HTBI primer set was used. One entry per CDR3 protein, called by TCRdb with MiXCR from the multiplex PCR reads. The table shows approximately 500,000 distinct CDR3 sequences, with under 60% occurring only once. Material: peripheral blood or thyroid tissue (not recorded which). The receptors originated from a woman younger than 30 with Graves' hyperthyroidism.

The table lists this clonotype with many counts. The chain uses TRBV5-1 and TRBJ1-3; D gene uncertain. Trimming cost V 5 bases and J 0 bases, with 9 bases left between them. Germline-derived CDR1 and CDR2 are SGHRS and YFSETQ. The CDR3 consists of 14 residues. The CDR3 region is CASSQGVSGNTIYF. As DNA, the CDR3 is TGCGCCAGCAGTCAAGGAGTCTCTGGAAACACCATATATTTT.

This clonotype was counted many times. The chain couples TRBV19 to TRBJ1-2; no clear D gene. CDR1 and CDR2 (germline): LNHDA, SQIVND (reference sequence). V lost 4 bases, J lost 2 bases, and 8 bases lay in between. This CDR3 has 13 residues. CDR3 nucleotides: TGTGCCAGTAGTACGGCAGAAAACTATGGCTACACCTTC. Encoded protein: CASSTAENYGYTF.

This clonotype was picked up a small number of times. This chain uses TRBV20-1 with TRBJ2-2; D gene uncertain. Germline V gene lookup returns CDR1 DFQATT and CDR2 SNEGSKA (reference sequence). The CDR3 contains 14 residues. The V gene lost 3 bases and the J gene lost 3 bases, with 11 bases spanning the gap. CDR3 DNA: TGCAGTGCTAGGGAGAGATCGTACACCGGGGAGCTGTTTTTT. This gives the protein CSARERSYTGELFF.

This clonotype was counted ten times or more. This CDR3 reads CSVAGTSKVYEQYF. The CDR3 nucleotides read TGCAGCGTTGCCGGGACTAGCAAGGTTTACGAGCAGTACTTC. The rearrangement links TRBV29-1 to TRBJ2-7, with 9 bases fitting TRBD2. This CDR3 is 14 amino acids long. J gave up 4 bases and V 4 bases, and 8 bases lay outside the gene matches. The germline V gene encodes CDR1 SQVTM and CDR2 ANQGSEA.

This clonotype was picked up many times. The chain recombines TRBV12-3 or TRBV12-4 with TRBJ1-5; no reliable D call. The CDR3 is 15 amino acids. Trimming pared 3 bases from V and 5 bases from J, leaving 14 bases between. DNA for the CDR3: TGTGCCAGCAGTTTGACGGGTAGTTGGTATCAGCCCCAGCATTTT. Its translation is CASSLTGSWYQPQHF.

The chain is built from TRBV2 and TRBJ1-2, with D possibly TRBD1 on 6 matching bases. Germline assignment: CDR1 SNHLY and CDR2 FYNNEI. The CDR3 is 14 amino acids. Trimming shortened V by 3 bases and J by 4 bases, and 12 bases separated the two germline ends. CDR3 in DNA: TGTGCCAGCAGTGAGCAGGGGATCGGCTATGGCTACACCTTC. As protein: CASSEQGIGYGYTF.

As for this clonotype: This is likely a read error, given that the CDR3 carries no conserved phenylalanine or tryptophan at its end. No DNA is shown, since the ends of the CDR3 on it are uncertain; the CDR3 is the one TCRdb lists. The chain carries TRBV7-2 and TRBJ1-4; the table gives TRBD1 as D, unverified against the DNA. The CDR3 comprises 12 residues, both ends counted. Germline V lookup: CDR1 SGHTA, CDR2 FQGNSA. CDR3 protein: CASSLAGQGVTY.

This rearrangement joins TRBV7-9 to TRBJ2-1, with a possible D match to TRBD2 (6 bases). CDR3 length equals 18 residues. Germline V gene lookup returns CDR1 SEHNR and CDR2 FQNEAQ (reference sequence). Trimming stripped 0 bases from V and 4 bases from J, with 19 bases between. CDR3 loop: CASSLARPTRIGYNEQFF. The CDR3 bases are TGTGCCAGCAGCTTAGCGCGACCGACTAGAATTGGGTACAATGAGCAGTTCTTC.

The chain employs TRBV7-3 and TRBJ1-5; unclear D gene. In germline, CDR1 is SGHTA, CDR2 FQGTGA. The V end lost 0 bases, the J end lost 11 bases, and 11 bases lay between the germline ends. The CDR3 is 13 residues long. CDR3 residues: CASSLTNQETQHF. The CDR3 DNA reads as TGTGCCAGCAGCTTAACTAATCAAGAGACCCAGCATTTT.

This clonotype was observed many times. The V and J genes are TRBV2 and TRBJ2-1; 10 bases are a match to TRBD2. The CDR3 is made up of 14 amino acids. The V gene's germline CDR1 is SNHLY and CDR2 FYNNEI. J was trimmed by 10 bases and V by 1 base; bases with no gene match: 4. The CDR3 DNA reads TGTGCCAGCAGTGAAGTACTAGCGGGACTCGAGCAGTTCTTC. Residues: CASSEVLAGLEQFF.

The V gene is TRBV12-3 or TRBV12-4, the J gene TRBJ2-2; tentative D call: TRBD1 (6 bases). V lost 5 bases and J lost 7, with 8 bases in between. CDR3 length equals 12 residues. CDR3 amino acids: CASSIQGGELFF. The CDR3 DNA reads TGTGCCAGCAGTATACAGGGCGGGGAGCTGTTTTTT.

This clonotype has at least ten counts. The V gene is TRBV6-5, the J gene TRBJ1-4, with D possibly being TRBD1 (5 bases). CDR3 size: 12 residues. The V gene lost 8 bases and the J gene lost 3 bases, with 7 bases spanning the gap. Germline V CDR1 and CDR2: MNHEY, SVGAGI. The CDR3 here is CASAGPNEKLFF. The CDR3 region has the DNA TGTGCCAGCGCAGGGCCTAATGAAAAACTGTTTTTT.

Concerning this clonotype itself: The junction does not match germline at one end; this may be a read error. The chain carries TRBV7-2 and TRBJ2-7, with a weak D call TRBD1 (5 bases). Per the germline V gene, CDR1 is SGHTA and CDR2 is FQGNSA. The CDR3 extends over 12 amino acids. The CDR3 DNA follows: TGTGCCAACAGCAGGCAAAGGGGCGAGCAGTACTTC. This codes for CANSRQRGEQYF.

The chain links TRBV7-9 to TRBJ2-5; TRBD2 might be the D (5 bases). This CDR3 is 15 amino acids long. The germline V gene encodes CDR1 SEHNR and CDR2 FQNEAQ (reference sequence). The V gene lost 5 bases and the J gene lost 3 bases, with 16 bases spanning the gap. The DNA for the CDR3 is TGTGCCAGCAGCAGTGGTCAGCGGTCCGAAGAGACCCAGTACTTC. Translation gives CASSSGQRSEETQYF.

This clonotype was seen more than once but under ten times. The chain is built from TRBV19 and TRBJ1-3; possibly TRBD1 for D (5 bases). This CDR3 comprises 13 residues. The germline CDR1 and CDR2 sequences are LNHDA and SQIVND (reference sequence). The V and J ends lost 3 bases and 7 bases respectively, with 10 bases between them. CDR3 sequence (DNA): TGTGCCAGTAGTATTGGAGGGGTGAACACCATATATTTT. Translating gives CASSIGGVNTIYF.

Only a few counts were recorded for this clonotype. The V and J genes are TRBV20-1 and TRBJ1-5; 8 bases line up with TRBD1. V shed 5 bases and J 7 bases; nucleotides not matched to a gene: 4. CDR1 and CDR2 (germline): DFQATT, SNEGSKA (reference sequence). This CDR3 comprises 12 residues. Here the CDR3 reads CSASQGGQPQHF. In DNA form, the CDR3 reads TGCAGTGCTTCACAGGGGGGGCAGCCCCAGCATTTT.

This clonotype was seen just once. The chain has TRBV20-1 and TRBJ2-7, with 8 bases identical to TRBD2. The CDR3 totals 12 residues. The junction had 2 bases not matched to a gene; V was cut back by 2 bases and J by 5 bases. CDR1 DFQATT and CDR2 SNEGSKA come from the germline V gene (reference sequence). CDR3 region: CSARLAGHEQYF. The CDR3 DNA is TGCAGTGCTAGACTAGCGGGCCACGAGCAGTACTTC.

V and J are TRBV5-4 and TRBJ1-1, with D possibly TRBD1 on 6 matching bases. CDR3 size: 14 residues. CDR1 is SGHNT and CDR2 is YYREEE in the germline V gene (reference sequence). V lost 2 bases to trimming and J lost 5 bases, with 13 bases between them. In nucleotides, the CDR3 is TGTGCCAGCAGCTTACAGGGATCCTTTACTGAAGCTTTCTTT. Translating gives CASSLQGSFTEAFF.

The chain is built from TRBV15 and TRBJ2-7, with 11 nucleotides matching TRBD2. Germline V gene sequence: CDR1 LNHNV, CDR2 YYDKDF (reference sequence). The J segment lost 3 bases and the V segment lost 3 bases, leaving 7 bases of the junction unmatched. This CDR3 has 16 amino acids. The CDR3 spells CATSSDSGRVVYEQYF. The CDR3 nucleotides read TGTGCCACCAGCAGTGATAGCGGGAGGGTCGTCTACGAGCAGTACTTC.

The CDR3 spells CASKDSNNQPQHF. CDR3 nucleotides: TGTGCCAGCAAGGACAGTAATAATCAGCCCCAGCATTTT. The gene calls are TRBV2 and TRBJ1-5; D is perhaps TRBD1 (6 bases). V lost 7 bases and J 4 bases, leaving 11 bases between the germline ends. Per germline, CDR1 SNHLY and CDR2 FYNNEI. The CDR3 is 13 amino acids. Variable domain in full (rest from reference TRBV2 and TRBJ1-5): EPEVTQTPSHQVTQMGQEVILRCVPISNHLYFYWYRQILGQKVEFLVSFYNNEISEKSEIFDDQFSVERPDGSNFTLKIRSTKLEDSAMYFCASKDSNNQPQHFGDGTRLSIL.

This clonotype was seen a few times. The chain combines TRBV15 with TRBJ1-4, with D possibly matching TRBD1 (5 bases). V was trimmed by 0 bases and J by 7 bases, leaving 12 bases between them. The CDR3 extends over 15 amino acids. Germline values: CDR1 LNHNV, CDR2 YYDKDF (reference sequence). The CDR3 nucleotides are TGTGCCACCAGCAGAGATCCGGGGGGTGGTGAAAAACTGTTTTTT. Translation: CATSRDPGGGEKLFF.

This clonotype was counted many times. V and J are TRBV3-1 and TRBJ1-2; D not resolved. The length of the CDR3 is 13 residues. Per germline, CDR1 LGHDT and CDR2 YNNKEL (reference sequence). V lost 0 bases, J lost 8 bases, and 10 bases lay in between. CDR3 nucleotides: TGTGCCAGCAGCCAAGAGACCTTAAGCGGCTACACCTTC. Residues: CASSQETLSGYTF.

The V call is TRBV29-1, the J call TRBJ1-2; D is uncertain. Trimming took off 8 bases at V and 4 bases at J, with 20 bases between the two ends. In germline, CDR1 is SQVTM, CDR2 ANQGSEA. CDR3 length: 14 residues. The CDR3 nucleotides are TGCAGCTTTTTTGACGCGAGCAGGCGCTATGGCTACACCTTC. Translating it yields CSFFDASRRYGYTF. Drawing the rest from reference TRBV29-1 and TRBJ1-2, the complete variable domain is SAVISQKPSRDICQRGTSLTIQCQVDSQVTMMFWYRQQPGQSLTLIATANQGSEATYESGFVIDKFPISRPNLTFSTLTVSNMSPEDSSIYLCSFFDASRRYGYTFGSGTRLTVV.

This clonotype was counted at least ten times. The rearrangement joins TRBV19 to TRBJ2-6, with D possibly matching TRBD2 (5 bases). This CDR3 is built from 15 residues. In germline, CDR1 is LNHDA, CDR2 SQIVND (reference sequence). The V gene lost 9 bases and the J gene lost 12 bases, with 24 bases spanning the gap. The CDR3 coding sequence is TGTGCCAGCGGACTGGCGGGCCTTACGATCAGCGTCCTGACTTTC. Translating it yields CASGLAGLTISVLTF.

Concerning this clonotype itself: With a much larger clone just one base away, this may be a read error. The V call is TRBV10-3, the J call TRBJ2-6; no definite D call. With 6 bases removed from V and 4 bases from J, the gap between germline ends came to 10 bases. The germline gives CDR1 ENHRY, CDR2 SYGVKD. The CDR3 runs 14 residues. This chain's CDR3 is CAIRGFSGANVLTF. The CDR3 DNA reads TGTGCCATCAGAGGGTTCTCCGGGGCCAACGTCCTGACTTTC.